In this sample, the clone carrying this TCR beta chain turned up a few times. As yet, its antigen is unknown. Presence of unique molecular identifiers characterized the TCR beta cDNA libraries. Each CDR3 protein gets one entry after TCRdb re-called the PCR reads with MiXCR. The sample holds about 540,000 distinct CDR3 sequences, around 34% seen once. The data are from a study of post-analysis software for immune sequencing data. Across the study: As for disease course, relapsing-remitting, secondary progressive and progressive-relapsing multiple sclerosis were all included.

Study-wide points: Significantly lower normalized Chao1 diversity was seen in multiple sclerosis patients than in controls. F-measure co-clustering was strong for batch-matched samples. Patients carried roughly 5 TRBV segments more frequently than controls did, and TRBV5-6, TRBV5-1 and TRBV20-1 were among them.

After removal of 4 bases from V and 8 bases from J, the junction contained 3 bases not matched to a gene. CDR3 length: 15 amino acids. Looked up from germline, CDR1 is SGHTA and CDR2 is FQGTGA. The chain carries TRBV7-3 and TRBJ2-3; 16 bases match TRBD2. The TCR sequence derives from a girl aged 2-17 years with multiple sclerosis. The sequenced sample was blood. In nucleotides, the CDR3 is TGTGCCAGCAGCTCCGGGACTAGCGGGGGGGGTACGCAGTATTTT. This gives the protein CASSSGTSGGGTQYF.